Following are 29 T cell receptor beta chains from one sample sequenced in a study of CD8 T cells in ankylosing spondylitis (dated by TCRdb to between 2016 and 2019). Library preparation employed 5' RACE. TCRdb names Illumina HiSeq 2500 as the instrument used. TCRdb cleaned the public reads at Q25 with fastp, built clones with MiXCR and kept in-frame beta chains. Each CDR3 protein appears once, grouped with its most common genes and DNA. This sample comprises roughly 130,000 distinct CDR3 sequences, more than 6.5% of them detected only once. The top ten clones comprise 9% to 15% of the sample. Sequencing used blood, either unsorted or a sorted T cell fraction (not recorded which). Every receptor here comes from a male donor with ankylosing spondylitis or in good health (not recorded which).

This clonotype was seen repeatedly, ten times or more. The CDR3 nucleotides read TGTGCCAGCAGCTTAAAAACGCGGGGTAATTCACCCCTCCACTTT. Its translation is CASSLKTRGNSPLHF. The J gene is TRBJ1-6, the V gene TRBV5-6; D is uncertain. The V gene's germline CDR1 is SGHDT and CDR2 YYEEEE. The V gene lost 2 bases and the J gene lost 6 bases, with 12 bases spanning the gap. The CDR3 contains 15 residues.

This clonotype was seen at least ten times. V is TRBV20-1 and J is TRBJ1-2, with D possibly TRBD1 on 5 matching bases. Trimming left V 2 bases short and J 3 bases short, with 13 bases between. The CDR3 runs to 14 residues. Germline V gene lookup returns CDR1 DFQATT and CDR2 SNEGSKA (reference sequence). The DNA of the CDR3 is TGCAGTGCTAGATCGGGGGAAGGGGACTATGGCTACACCTTC. Its translation: CSARSGEGDYGYTF.

This clonotype was detected many times. V usage is TRBV5-1 and J usage is TRBJ2-7, with TRBD1 as a possible D gene (5 bases). V lost 0 bases and J 2 bases, leaving 6 bases between the germline ends. The germline gives CDR1 SGHRS, CDR2 YFSETQ. The CDR3 runs to 13 residues. The CDR3 reads CASSLETAYEQYF. CDR3 nucleotides: TGCGCCAGCAGCTTGGAGACAGCCTACGAGCAGTACTTC.

This clonotype was counted many times. The rearrangement uses TRBV6-1 and TRBJ2-7; perhaps TRBD2 as D (5 bases). The CDR3 is made up of 14 amino acids. The ends were cut back, 5 bases at V and 3 bases at J, with 14 bases in the middle. Germline-derived CDR1 and CDR2 are MNHNS and SASEGT. The CDR3 sequence is CASSRGLIVYEQYF. The CDR3 region has the DNA TGTGCCAGCAGTCGAGGACTCATCGTCTACGAGCAGTACTTC.

In this sample, this clonotype turned up many times. The chain has TRBV12-3 or TRBV12-4 and TRBJ2-5, with a tentative D call TRBD1 (6 bases). The CDR3 loop spans 15 amino acids. Trimming pared 5 bases from V and 5 bases from J, leaving 18 bases between. CDR3 residues: CASSPVHRARETQYF. The CDR3 DNA is TGTGCCAGCAGTCCAGTACACAGGGCGAGGGAGACCCAGTACTTC.

The table lists this clonotype with many counts. The chain uses TRBV20-1 and TRBJ1-1; D gene uncertain. The germline V and J ends were trimmed by 4 bases and 6 bases, with 21 bases remaining between them. The CDR3 covers 15 residues. Looked up from germline, CDR1 is DFQATT and CDR2 is SNEGSKA (reference sequence). CDR3 sequence reads: CSATRTAGSPPEAFF. The CDR3 DNA sequence: TGCAGTGCTACAAGAACGGCGGGGAGTCCCCCTGAAGCTTTCTTT.

This clonotype was recorded many times. The gene calls are TRBV10-3 and TRBJ2-2; no reliable D call. V was clipped by 0 bases and J by 4 bases, with 6 bases between them. The CDR3 is 14 residues long. CDR1 ENHRY and CDR2 SYGVKD come from the germline V gene. As DNA, the CDR3 is TGTGCCATCAGTGAGTCAGTTAGCACCGGGGAGCTGTTTTTT. Protein: CAISESVSTGELFF.

This clonotype was recorded at least ten times. V is TRBV5-1 and J is TRBJ2-1; D is uncertain. The V end lost 0 bases, the J end lost 2 bases, and 6 bases lay between the germline ends. Germline CDR1 SGHRS, CDR2 YFSETQ. The CDR3 extends over 14 amino acids. Here the CDR3 DNA reads TGCGCCAGCAGCTTGGACAGCCCCTACAATGAGCAGTTCTTC. Translating it yields CASSLDSPYNEQFF.

This clonotype was detected many times. The DNA of the CDR3 is TGCGCCAGCAGCACTGTGACAGGAACCTACGAGCAGTACTTC. It encodes CASSTVTGTYEQYF. The J gene is TRBJ2-7, the V gene TRBV4-3, with D possibly being TRBD1 (6 bases). V was clipped by 5 bases and J by 2 bases, with 13 bases between them. The CDR3 runs 14 residues. Germline V gene lookup returns CDR1 LGHNA and CDR2 YSLEER.

This clonotype was recorded at least ten times. The chain joins TRBV7-9 to TRBJ2-3; no firm D call. Germline V lookup: CDR1 SEHNR, CDR2 FQNEAQ (reference sequence). With 4 bases removed from V and 4 bases from J, the gap between germline ends came to 6 bases. The CDR3 sequence is 12 residues long. This CDR3 is CASSSEADTQYF. CDR3 bases: TGTGCCAGCAGCTCGGAAGCAGATACGCAGTATTTT.

This clonotype was seen repeatedly, ten times or more. The chain links TRBV5-1 to TRBJ2-3, with 7 bases fitting TRBD2. The CDR3 length is 16 residues. Germline-derived CDR1 and CDR2 are SGHRS and YFSETQ. V lost 5 bases and J lost 0; bases outside the gene matches: 9. CDR3 nucleotide sequence: TGCGCCAGCAGTCCCCGGGTAGCGGGTAGCACAGATACGCAGTATTTT. It is translated as CASSPRVAGSTDTQYF.

The gene calls are TRBV29-1 and TRBJ2-7; 8 nucleotides line up with TRBD1. The germline CDR1 and CDR2 sequences are SQVTM and ANQGSEA. The CDR3 runs to 12 residues. The V segment lost 5 bases and the J segment 6 bases; nucleotides outside the gene matches: 6. The CDR3 protein is CSVSGTGFEQYF. Written as DNA, the CDR3 is TGCAGCGTTTCCGGGACAGGATTCGAGCAGTACTTC.

This clonotype was seen many times. The rearrangement links TRBV5-5 to TRBJ2-5, with D unresolved. There are 15 residues in the CDR3. V lost 0 bases and J lost 3, with 12 bases in between. Per germline, CDR1 SGHKS and CDR2 YYEKEE (reference sequence). CDR3 DNA: TGTGCCAGCAGCTTGGCCATTACGGCTGAAGAGACCCAGTACTTC. Its protein is CASSLAITAEETQYF.

This clonotype was counted many times. V and J are TRBV20-1 and TRBJ2-1; 10 bases fit TRBD2. The CDR3 totals 14 residues. The ends lost 3 bases at V and 6 bases at J; junction bases unmatched: 5. CDR1 and CDR2 from the germline V gene are DFQATT and SNEGSKA (reference sequence). The CDR3 is CSASVGLASNEQFF. The DNA of the CDR3 is TGCAGTGCTAGCGTGGGACTAGCGAGCAATGAGCAGTTCTTC.

This chain connects TRBV10-2 to TRBJ2-2; 11 bases are shared with TRBD2. CDR3 size: 16 residues. V lost 6 bases and J lost 2; bases outside the gene matches: 5. CDR1 and CDR2 from the germline V gene are WSHSY and SAAADI. The CDR3, as DNA: TGCGCCAGCAGAGAACTAGCGGGGGCCAACACCGGGGAGCTGTTTTTT. Translation gives CASRELAGANTGELFF.

At least ten counts were recorded for this clonotype. This rearrangement joins TRBV11-2 to TRBJ2-1; D might be TRBD2 (5 bases). Germline CDR1 SGHAT, CDR2 FQNNGV. The CDR3 contains 13 residues. V lost 5 bases and J 10 bases, leaving 15 bases between the germline ends. This CDR3 is CASSTDRRREQFF. CDR3 coding DNA: TGTGCCAGCAGCACCGATAGGAGGAGAGAGCAGTTCTTC.

This clonotype was picked up many times. The chain employs TRBV3-1 and TRBJ2-1; D is undetermined. The V and J ends lost 3 bases and 4 bases respectively, with 7 bases between them. Germline lookup yields CDR1 LGHDT and CDR2 YNNKEL (reference sequence). The CDR3 totals 13 residues. In nucleotides, the CDR3 is TGTGCCAGCAGCCATCGGAAATACAATGAGCAGTTCTTC. Its protein is CASSHRKYNEQFF.

This clonotype occurred many times. This chain links TRBV20-1 with TRBJ2-1; 10 nucleotides line up with TRBD1. The CDR3 consists of 15 residues. V was clipped by 1 base and J by 5 bases; unmatched bases: 5. From germline, CDR1 is DFQATT and CDR2 SNEGSKA (reference sequence). CDR3 sequence (DNA): TGCAGTGCTAGAGCTCCGGGACAGGGGAACAATGAGCAGTTCTTC. Encoded protein: CSARAPGQGNNEQFF.

This clonotype occurred many times. A junction boundary mismatches the germline segment, possibly from a read error. The chain combines TRBV7-7 with TRBJ2-1; D ambiguous. CDR1 and CDR2 from the germline V gene are SSHAT and FNYEAQ (reference sequence). This CDR3 comprises 14 residues. CDR3 loop: CASSDDTRANEQFF. CDR3 in DNA: TGTGCTAGCAGCGACGATACAAGAGCCAATGAGCAGTTCTTC.

This chain links TRBV12-3 or TRBV12-4 with TRBJ2-1, with 8 bases aligning to TRBD2. After removal of 6 bases from V and 9 bases from J, the junction contained 13 bases not matched to a gene. The CDR3 runs 15 residues. CDR3 in amino acids: CASSRLAPQGSEQFF. In DNA form, the CDR3 reads TGTGCCAGCAGCCGACTAGCGCCCCAGGGGAGTGAGCAGTTCTTC.

This clonotype was picked up many times. The chain carries TRBV5-1 and TRBJ1-5, with D maybe TRBD1 (6 bases). The V end lost 0 bases, the J end lost 3 bases, and 7 bases lay between the germline ends. This CDR3 contains 14 residues. Germline CDR1 SGHRS, CDR2 YFSETQ. CDR3 sequence (DNA): TGCGCCAGCAGCTTGGGACAGGACAATCAGCCCCAGCATTTT. Protein product: CASSLGQDNQPQHF.

This clonotype was found many times. V is TRBV10-3 and J is TRBJ2-3, with 8 positions matching TRBD2. Germline CDR1 is ENHRY and CDR2 is SYGVKD. This CDR3 is 17 amino acids long. Trimming took 0 bases from V and 4 from J; bases not matched to a gene: 9. CDR3 nucleotide sequence: TGTGCCATCAGTGAGTCGTACGGGGGGGCCGCCCCAGATACGCAGTATTTT. Translating it yields CAISESYGGAAPDTQYF.

This clonotype has more than one count but fewer than ten. This sequence joins TRBV12-3 or TRBV12-4 and TRBJ2-7; D is undetermined. The CDR3 is 12 residues long. Trimming removed 6 bases from V and 3 bases from J, with 9 bases in between. The CDR3 nucleotides are TGTGCCAGCAGCCCAATAGGCTACGAGCAGTACTTC. Its protein is CASSPIGYEQYF.

There are many counts of this clonotype. This chain uses TRBV4-1 with TRBJ2-1, with D possibly TRBD2 on 6 matching bases. The CDR3 totals 14 residues. In germline, CDR1 is MGHRA, CDR2 YSYEKL. V was clipped by 4 bases and J by 8 bases, with 15 bases between them. Written as DNA, the CDR3 is TGCGCCAGCAGCCCCTCGACTAGTCCCCATGAGCAGTTCTTC. Amino acids: CASSPSTSPHEQFF.

This clonotype was seen ten or more times. The chain carries TRBV29-1 and TRBJ2-3; TRBD2 matches at 13 bases. The CDR3 is 22 amino acids. Germline V gene lookup returns CDR1 SQVTM and CDR2 ANQGSEA. V was pared by 5 bases and J by 0 bases, with 23 bases of the junction left unmatched. The CDR3 bases are TGCAGCGTTTTAGGACTAGCGGGAGAAGCGGGCCAGCGACTCTCTAGCACAGATACGCAGTATTTT. It yields the protein CSVLGLAGEAGQRLSSTDTQYF.

This clonotype showed up many times. The V call is TRBV5-1, the J call TRBJ2-1; TRBD1 matches at 7 bases. V lost 4 bases to trimming and J lost 4 bases; unmatched junction nucleotides: 5. Germline V CDR1 and CDR2: SGHRS, YFSETQ. CDR3 length: 14 residues. The DNA of the CDR3 is TGCGCCAGCAGCCACAGGGGTAGTTACAATGAGCAGTTCTTC. It encodes CASSHRGSYNEQFF. The whole variable domain, remainder taken from reference TRBV5-1 and TRBJ2-1, is KAGVTQTPRYLIKTRGQQVTLSCSPISGHRSVSWYQQTPGQGLQFLFEYFSETQRNKGNFPGRFSGRQFSNSRSEMNVSTLELGDSALYLCASSHRGSYNEQFFGPGTRLTVL.

In this sample, this clonotype turned up many times. This sequence joins TRBV28 and TRBJ2-1; tentatively, D is TRBD1 or TRBD2 (5 bases each). The germline gives CDR1 MDHEN, CDR2 SYDVKM. The CDR3 is 12 amino acids. V was pared by 8 bases and J by 6 bases, with 11 bases between. In nucleotides, the CDR3 is TGTGCCAGCGCTGAGGGGACCAATGAGCAGTTCTTC. It is translated as CASAEGTNEQFF. Looking up the rest from reference TRBV28 and TRBJ2-1 gives the full variable domain: DVKVTQSSRYLVKRTGEKVFLECVQDMDHENMFWYRQDPGLGLRLIYFSYDVKMKEKGDIPEGYSVSREKKERFSLILESASTNQTSMYLCASAEGTNEQFFGPGTRLTVL.

This clonotype was counted at least ten times. The V call is TRBV11-2, the J call TRBJ2-1, with TRBD2 matching 8 bases. The J segment lost 4 bases and the V segment lost 2 bases, leaving 7 bases of the junction unmatched. Germline V gene sequence: CDR1 SGHAT, CDR2 FQNNGV. The CDR3 covers 16 residues. The CDR3 sequence is CASSLSTSGLYNEQFF. The CDR3 DNA reads as TGTGCCAGCAGCTTATCCACTAGCGGACTATACAATGAGCAGTTCTTC.

This chain links TRBV12-3 or TRBV12-4 with TRBJ2-1, with TRBD2 matching 11 bases. The V gene end was trimmed by 6 bases and the J gene end by 7 bases; junction bases not matched to a gene: 8. This CDR3 region has 15 residues. The CDR3 DNA reads TGTGCCAGCAGCACGGGACTAGCGGCCTCTAATGAGCAGTTCTTC. Translating it yields CASSTGLAASNEQFF.